The T cell receptor beta chain under discussion was sequenced for a study of T cells after yellow fever vaccination. This clonotype was seen more than once but under ten times. TCRdb independently ran MiXCR on the 5' RACE reads; one entry per CDR3 protein. The table records about 630,000 distinct CDR3 sequences, roughly an eighth of them present only once. The CDR3 totals 12 residues. Germline V CDR1 and CDR2: LGHDT, YNNKEL (reference sequence). With 8 bases removed from V and 0 bases from J, the gap between germline ends came to 8 bases. The clonotype was recovered from a young man who received the YFV17D yellow fever vaccine. The genes are TRBV3-1 and TRBJ2-7, with D tentatively TRBD1 (6 bases). The source material was PBMCs, sampled on the day of the yellow fever booster vaccination. In DNA, the CDR3 is TGTGCCAGCCAGGGGCCCTCCTACGAGCAGTACTTC. It is translated as CASQGPSYEQYF.